This TCR beta chain was sequenced for a study of blood T cell repertoires in COVID-19. Background on the study: Both acute and convalescent COVID-19 samples were obtained from the United States, Italy and Spain.

With V trimmed by 1 base and J by 2 bases, 4 bases remained unmatched. Germline loops: CDR1 SGHAT, CDR2 FQNNGV. This CDR3 contains 15 residues. TCRdb keeps only in-frame clones here, not all; method: immunoSEQ multiplex PCR. The profile shows around 170,000 clones, roughly four fifths of them singletons. The sample comprised peripheral blood. This receptor was identified in a woman between 40 and 55 years old with acute or convalescent COVID-19. The rearrangement links TRBV11-2 to TRBJ2-7; 8 bases line up with TRBD2. The CDR3 loop is CASSLVYSGAYEQYF. In nucleotides, the CDR3 is TGTGCCAGCAGCTTAGTGTATAGCGGGGCCTACGAGCAGTACTTC.